Shown below are 32 T cell receptor beta chains from a single sample sequenced in a study of T cell repertoires in cytomegalovirus infection. MiXCR, applied by TCRdb to the reads, yields one record per CDR3 protein. The profile shows some 600,000 distinct CDR3 sequences, 20% to 25% of them singletons. Sequencing was done on a sample of CD8+ T cells from PBMCs. Source of these receptors: a human donor in good health (CMV status not recorded). Some clones in this sample may be carry-over from other donors' samples.

The chain has TRBV6-5 and TRBJ2-7; no reliable D call. From germline, CDR1 is MNHEY and CDR2 SVGAGI. This CDR3 is built from 13 residues. The germline V and J ends were trimmed by 8 bases and 2 bases, with 13 bases remaining between them. CDR3 in DNA: TGTGCCAGCCGGAAGTGGGGTGCCTACGAGCAGTACTTC. It yields the protein CASRKWGAYEQYF.

This clonotype occurred many times. The chain uses TRBV7-9 and TRBJ2-2; 7 bases fit TRBD1. The junction had 11 bases not matched to a gene; V was cut back by 6 bases and J by 7 bases. This CDR3 has 15 amino acids. Germline CDR1 and CDR2: SEHNR and FQNEAQ (reference sequence). Here the CDR3 DNA reads TGTGCCAGCAGGTTGACAGGGATAAGCGACGGGGAGCTGTTTTTT. Encoded protein: CASRLTGISDGELFF.

The chain recombines TRBV29-1 with TRBJ1-2, with TRBD1 matching 7 bases. After removal of 3 bases from V and 0 bases from J, the junction contained 13 bases not matched to a gene. CDR1 and CDR2 (germline): SQVTM, ANQGSEA. The CDR3 consists of 17 residues. Here the CDR3 DNA reads TGCAGCGTTGACCGAGGCGCTACAGGGGTAACTAACTATGGCTACACCTTC. Its translation: CSVDRGATGVTNYGYTF.

This clonotype was seen only a few times. The J gene is TRBJ2-3, the V gene TRBV29-1; D uncertain. Trimming stripped 3 bases from V and 0 bases from J, with 7 bases between. CDR3 length equals 13 residues. Germline CDR1 is SQVTM and CDR2 is ANQGSEA. Written as DNA, the CDR3 is TGCAGCGTTGAGACGGCTAGCACAGATACGCAGTATTTT. It specifies CSVETASTDTQYF.

This clonotype was detected only once. The gene calls are TRBV12-3 or TRBV12-4 and TRBJ1-2; 7 bases line up with TRBD1. The CDR3 consists of 16 residues. The J segment lost 5 bases and the V segment lost 0 bases, leaving 9 bases of the junction unmatched. CDR3 loop: CASSLADRFLIYGYTF. DNA of the CDR3: TGTGCCAGCAGTTTAGCGGACAGGTTCTTGATTTATGGCTACACCTTC.

The V and J genes are TRBV4-1 and TRBJ2-3; weak D call: TRBD1 (5 bases). The germline gives CDR1 MGHRA, CDR2 YSYEKL. Trimming shortened V by 1 base and J by 0 bases, and 11 bases separated the two germline ends. CDR3 length: 16 residues. The CDR3 DNA follows: TGCGCCAGCAGCCAAGGAGTCAGGGCTAGCACAGATACGCAGTATTTT. Translating it yields CASSQGVRASTDTQYF.

This clonotype occurred once. CDR3 sequence: CASRIGLTGANVLTF. The CDR3 coding sequence is TGTGCCAGCAGGATAGGCCTTACTGGGGCCAACGTCCTGACTTTC. The V call is TRBV9, the J call TRBJ2-6, with no clear D. CDR1 is SGDLS, CDR2 YYNGEE, per germline. CDR3 size: 15 residues. The ends were cut back, 5 bases at V and 2 bases at J, with 11 bases in the middle.

This clonotype was counted many times. This chain connects TRBV7-2 to TRBJ2-5; TRBD1 might be the D (6 bases). Germline V lookup: CDR1 SGHTA, CDR2 FQGNSA. The CDR3 consists of 15 residues. Trimming removed 5 bases at V and 5 bases at J, with 18 bases between. The DNA of the CDR3 is TGTGCCAGCAGCCTCAGGGGTGGGGTTCCTGAGACCCAGTACTTC. Amino acid sequence: CASSLRGGVPETQYF.

A few counts support this clonotype. The chain carries TRBV2 and TRBJ2-1; 8 bases are a match to TRBD1. This CDR3 has 12 residues. The V gene's germline CDR1 is SNHLY and CDR2 FYNNEI. CDR3 protein: CVSGGPYNEQFF. CDR3 DNA: TGTGTCTCAGGGGGCCCCTACAATGAGCAGTTCTTC.

This clonotype was counted between two and nine times. V and J are TRBV29-1 and TRBJ2-1, with 7 bases fitting TRBD2. This CDR3 is built from 13 residues. The ends lost 3 bases at V and 5 bases at J; junction bases unmatched: 4. CDR1 and CDR2 (germline): SQVTM, ANQGSEA. The CDR3 bases are TGCAGCGTTGATGGGGGGGGGGACAATGAGCAGTTCTTC. As protein: CSVDGGGDNEQFF.

This clonotype was detected many times. The chain has TRBV7-2 and TRBJ2-1; TRBD1 is a possible D gene (6 bases). CDR1 is SGHTA, CDR2 FQGNSA, per germline. V dropped 4 bases and J dropped 8 bases, with 15 bases sitting between them. The CDR3 runs 14 residues. In DNA form, the CDR3 reads TGTGCCAGCAGCTCAAGAGACAGGAGGCATGAGCAGTTCTTC. This translates into CASSSRDRRHEQFF.

The table lists this clonotype with a few counts. V usage is TRBV4-3 and J usage is TRBJ2-1; either TRBD1 or TRBD2 may supply D (5 bases each). Trimming removed 1 base from V and 9 bases from J, with 22 bases in between. CDR1 is LGHNA, CDR2 YSLEER, per germline. This CDR3 comprises 17 residues. The chain's CDR3 is CASSQGLLGTRSGEQFF. CDR3 sequence (DNA): TGCGCCAGCAGCCAAGGCCTCCTGGGGACCCGCAGCGGTGAGCAGTTCTTC.

The sample holds many counts of this clonotype. The chain joins TRBV12-5 to TRBJ2-7; maybe TRBD2 (6 bases). The CDR3 is made up of 13 amino acids. Trimming took off 7 bases at V and 4 bases at J, with 14 bases between the two ends. Germline assignment: CDR1 LGHNT and CDR2 FRNRAP. This CDR3 is CASALDGGYEQYF. The CDR3 region has the DNA TGTGCTAGTGCCCTGGACGGGGGTTACGAGCAGTACTTC.

The chain couples TRBV19 to TRBJ1-1; perhaps TRBD1 as D (6 bases). Trimming pared 9 bases from V and 0 bases from J, leaving 11 bases between. This CDR3 region has 13 residues. Germline V CDR1 and CDR2: LNHDA, SQIVND (reference sequence). CDR3 protein: CASRTVMNTEAFF. CDR3 DNA: TGTGCCAGCCGGACAGTCATGAACACTGAAGCTTTCTTT.

This clonotype turned up a few times. The chain recombines TRBV7-8 with TRBJ2-7; D is possibly TRBD1 (6 bases). The CDR3 contains 15 residues. Per the germline V gene, CDR1 is SGHVS and CDR2 is FQNEAQ. Trimming left V 6 bases short and J 6 bases short, with 21 bases between. CDR3 amino acids: CASSHMSGTMSEQYF. The CDR3 DNA is TGTGCCAGCAGTCATATGTCCGGGACAATGAGCGAGCAGTACTTC. Complete variable domain (other parts from reference TRBV7-8 and TRBJ2-7): GAGVSQSPRYKVAKRGQDVALRCDPISGHVSLFWYQQALGQGPEFLTYFQNEAQLDKSGLPSDRFFAERPEGSVSTLKIQRTQQEDSAVYLCASSHMSGTMSEQYFGPGTRLTVT.

This clonotype came up many times. The genes are TRBV7-8 and TRBJ2-7; D tentatively fits TRBD1 or TRBD2 (5 bases each). The V end lost 1 base, the J end lost 0 bases, and 16 bases lay between the germline ends. CDR3 length: 17 residues. The germline V gene encodes CDR1 SGHVS and CDR2 FQNEAQ. CDR3 DNA sequence: TGTGCCAGCAGCTTAGGTCGTATGGGACCGATCTCCTACGAGCAGTACGTC. This translates into CASSLGRMGPISYEQYV.

There are many counts of this clonotype. The chain recombines TRBV28 with TRBJ1-2; D possibly corresponds to TRBD1 (5 bases). With 5 bases removed from V and 2 bases from J, the gap between germline ends came to 15 bases. CDR1 is MDHEN, CDR2 SYDVKM, per germline. This CDR3 has 15 amino acids. The CDR3 sequence: CASSTRQQVNYGYTF. The CDR3 nucleotides read TGTGCCAGCAGTACAAGACAGCAAGTCAACTATGGCTACACCTTC.

This clonotype has only a few counts. The rearrangement joins TRBV6-6 to TRBJ2-1, with D unclear. Germline loops: CDR1 MNHNY, CDR2 SVGAGI (reference sequence). This CDR3 spans 14 amino acids. The V and J ends lost 6 bases and 2 bases respectively, with 11 bases between them. The DNA for the CDR3 is TGTGCCAGCAGCCCTTACACAGCCTACAATGAGCAGTTCTTC. It encodes CASSPYTAYNEQFF.

The chain is built from TRBV2 and TRBJ2-7; either TRBD1 or TRBD2 may fit D (5 bases each). The CDR3 is 12 amino acids. Germline CDR1 reads SNHLY; CDR2 reads FYNNEI. Trimming took off 8 bases at V and 5 bases at J, with 13 bases between the two ends. The chain's CDR3 is CASRGAPDEQYV. The CDR3 DNA reads TGTGCCAGCCGAGGGGCACCAGACGAGCAGTACGTC.

A single count supports this clonotype. A much bigger clone sits one base away, suggesting this may be a read error. The chain employs TRBV12-3 or TRBV12-4 and TRBJ2-1; D may be TRBD1 or TRBD2 (5 bases each). The CDR3 extends over 14 amino acids. DNA of the CDR3: TGTGCCAACAGTGACCCGGGGTCAGGGAATGAGCAGTTCTTC. It translates to CANSDPGSGNEQFF.

The chain uses TRBV7-9 and TRBJ1-1, with a weak D call TRBD1 (6 bases). CDR1 and CDR2 from the germline V gene are SEHNR and FQNEAQ (reference sequence). The germline V and J ends were trimmed by 2 bases and 10 bases, with 11 bases remaining between them. The CDR3 has 12 amino acids. CDR3 in amino acids: CASSLRDNGAFF. Written as DNA, the CDR3 is TGTGCCAGCAGCTTAAGGGACAACGGAGCTTTCTTT.

A remark on this clonotype: At one end, the junction sequence differs from germline, possibly due to a read error. V and J are TRBV20-1 and TRBJ1-2; TRBD1 might be the D (5 bases). This CDR3 has 13 residues. The germline CDR1 and CDR2 sequences are DFQATT and SNEGSKA (reference sequence). CDR3 residues: CSTSWGGDYGYTF. CDR3 DNA sequence: TGCAGTACTAGTTGGGGGGGGGACTATGGCTACACCTTC.

In this sample, this clonotype turned up many times. The gene calls are TRBV4-2 and TRBJ2-2; D is unresolved. V was shortened by 1 base and J by 4 bases, with 10 bases between the two germline ends. Germline V gene sequence: CDR1 LGHNA, CDR2 YNFKEQ. This CDR3 comprises 15 residues. The DNA of the CDR3 is TGTGCCAGCAGCCAAGGGGCTACCTCCACCGGGGAGCTGTTTTTT. Its translation is CASSQGATSTGELFF.

The rearrangement uses TRBV6-2 or TRBV6-3 and TRBJ2-3; D tentatively reads TRBD1 or TRBD2 (5 bases each). The CDR3 is 14 residues long. Germline CDR1 reads MNHEY; CDR2 reads SVGEGT. V lost 2 bases, J lost 4 bases, and 10 bases lay in between. CDR3 loop: CASSYDGAADTQYF. CDR3 in DNA: TGTGCCAGCAGTTACGACGGGGCGGCAGATACGCAGTATTTT.

This clonotype was seen many times. The chain combines TRBV4-1 with TRBJ1-5, with 8 bases aligning to TRBD1. Germline assignment: CDR1 MGHRA and CDR2 YSYEKL. The CDR3 is 15 residues long. J was trimmed by 5 bases and V by 1 base; bases with no gene match: 4. The DNA for the CDR3 is TGCGCCAGCAGCCAAGGGACAGGGTTTTATCAGCCCCAGCATTTT. Its translation: CASSQGTGFYQPQHF.

V usage is TRBV20-1 and J usage is TRBJ1-2; D is unresolved. Germline loops: CDR1 DFQATT, CDR2 SNEGSKA (reference sequence). This CDR3 has 12 amino acids. V shed 7 bases and J shed 6 bases, with 15 bases lying between them. The DNA of the CDR3 is TGCAGTGTGGGTGGAGGGAAGAATGGCTACACCTTC. Translating it yields CSVGGGKNGYTF.

The sample holds many counts of this clonotype. The J gene is TRBJ2-2, the V gene TRBV7-6; maybe TRBD1 (6 bases). In germline, CDR1 is SGHVS, CDR2 FNYEAQ. CDR3 length equals 14 residues. Trimming shortened V by 0 bases and J by 4 bases, and 6 bases separated the two germline ends. CDR3 bases: TGTGCCAGCAGCTTAGCAGGGGGCACCGGGGAGCTGTTTTTT. Its translation: CASSLAGGTGELFF. Using reference TRBV7-6 and TRBJ2-2 for the parts outside the CDR3, the full variable domain is GAGVSQSPRYKVTKRGQDVALRCDPISGHVSLYWYRQALGQGPEFLTYFNYEAQQDKSGLPNDRFSAERPEGSISTLTIQRTEQRDSAMYRCASSLAGGTGELFFGEGSRLTVL.

This clonotype occurred a few times. This chain joins TRBV19 and TRBJ1-4; D gene uncertain. Germline values: CDR1 LNHDA, CDR2 SQIVND (reference sequence). Trimming took off 3 bases at V and 7 bases at J, with 18 bases between the two ends. The CDR3 length is 16 residues. CDR3 residues: CASSIGTTFGSEKLFF. DNA for the CDR3: TGTGCCAGTAGTATTGGTACAACCTTTGGGAGTGAAAAACTGTTTTTT. The full variable domain, in which reference TRBV19 and TRBJ1-4 provide the parts outside the CDR3, is DGGITQSPKYLFRKEGQNVTLSCEQNLNHDAMYWYRQDPGQGLRLIYYSQIVNDFQKGDIAEGYSVSREKKESFPLTVTSAQKNPTAFYLCASSIGTTFGSEKLFFGSGTQLSVL.

The rearrangement joins TRBV20-1 to TRBJ2-7, with 9 bases fitting TRBD2. The V and J ends lost 6 bases and 6 bases, in that order; junction bases with no gene match: 6. Looked up from germline, CDR1 is DFQATT and CDR2 is SNEGSKA (reference sequence). The CDR3 runs to 12 residues. CDR3 region: CSASGLATEQYF. The CDR3 coding sequence is TGCAGTGCATCGGGACTAGCAACCGAGCAGTACTTC.

The chain is built from TRBV7-6 and TRBJ1-2; D might be TRBD1 (6 bases). CDR1 and CDR2 (germline): SGHVS, FNYEAQ. Trimming took off 5 bases at V and 4 bases at J, with 17 bases between the two ends. This CDR3 has 15 residues. The CDR3, as DNA: TGTGCCAGCAGCCCCCCAGGCTCAGGGGCCTATGGCTACACCTTC. This sequence encodes CASSPPGSGAYGYTF.

The DNA of the CDR3 is TGCAGCGTTGAAGAAGAATCCTTCGAAGCTTTCTTT. As protein: CSVEEESFEAFF. The rearrangement links TRBV29-1 to TRBJ1-1; no firm D call. Germline V gene lookup returns CDR1 SQVTM and CDR2 ANQGSEA. Trimming shortened V by 0 bases and J by 8 bases, and 10 bases separated the two germline ends. The CDR3 consists of 12 residues.

The chain couples TRBV7-9 to TRBJ1-6; a weak D match, TRBD1 (6 bases). CDR1 and CDR2 (germline): SEHNR, FQNEAQ (reference sequence). The CDR3 consists of 13 residues. Between the trimmed V and J ends, which lost 3 bases and 16 bases, there was a span of 16 bases. The CDR3 bases are TGTGCCAGCAGCTTGGCTCAACAGGGATCGCTCCACTTT. Its translation is CASSLAQQGSLHF.